This T cell receptor beta chain is from a study of technical replicates of blood from a handful of donors. The CDR3 consists of 13 residues. Germline V CDR1 and CDR2: SGHAT, FQNNGV. V lost 5 bases and J lost 8; bases outside the gene matches: 6. Here immunoSEQ multiplex PCR was the method, and the copy in TCRdb shows in-frame clones only, minus some. The table shows nearly 80,000 clones, with 92% occurring only once. The specimen was T cells isolated from PBMCs. This receptor was obtained from a human donor in good health. The gene calls are TRBV11-2 and TRBJ2-3, with TRBD1 matching over 8 bases. CDR3 sequence (DNA): TGTGCCAGCAGCCCCGACAGGGGAAGTACGCAGTATTTT. Encoded protein: CASSPDRGSTQYF.